This TCR beta chain was documented in a study of tumor-infiltrating lymphocytes in primary liver carcinoma. The roughly 19-33 mg bulk tissue piece was not sorted before simultaneous RNA and DNA extraction. Per tumor, sampling covered five separate regions. This clonotype has at least ten counts. Its antigen is not known. The study, taken as a whole, reports: Tumors had a top-250-clone fraction that was significantly higher than blood (p = 0.039). Tumor region pairs outstripped tumor-adjacent and tumor-blood pairs in overlap.

The investigators made TCR beta cDNA from about 0.45 ug total RNA, using a constant-region primer. Three nested multiplex PCR rounds, a slightly modified ARM-PCR, produced the libraries for TCR beta. One entry per CDR3 protein results from TCRdb running MiXCR on the multiplex PCR reads. Seen here are approximately 60,000 distinct CDR3 sequences, 65% to 80% observed once, and the top ten hold roughly three fifths. Material: liver tumor tissue from sampling region 2. Subset here: tumor region T2, inferior pole. The TCR sequence derives from a man aged 35 to 55 with primary liver carcinoma and hepatitis B virus infection.

CDR3: CASSLSDGSAGELFF. Written as DNA, the CDR3 is TGCGCCAGCAGCTTGTCGGACGGGAGTGCCGGGGAGCTGTTTTTT. This chain uses TRBV5-1 with TRBJ2-2, with D possibly matching TRBD2 (6 bases). The CDR3 runs 15 residues. The germline V gene encodes CDR1 SGHRS and CDR2 YFSETQ. V shed 1 base and J shed 6 bases, with 13 bases lying between them.